This TCR beta chain was identified during a study of graft-versus-host responses after intestinal transplantation. Labeling with CFSE marked some 200,000 responder cells, which were plated with some 200,000 irradiated, violet-dye-labeled stimulator cells. V gave up 3 bases and J gave up 1 base; unmatched junction bases: 2. Germline loops: CDR1 MNHEY, CDR2 SMNVEV (reference sequence). The CDR3 sequence is 15 residues long. Study-level findings and limits: Allografts of patients with graft-donor T cell macrochimerism showed high graft-versus-host to host-versus-graft clone ratios. GvH clones surfaced in recipient marrow, some emerging earlier in ileum or blood. Peak circulating GvH clone levels tracked with early post-transplant HvG declines.

Only in-frame clones appear in the TCRdb table, and some are missing; sequencing was by immunoSEQ multiplex PCR. The sample holds 8,000 or so clones, about a third seen once. This clone is medium-sized (0.01 to 0.1%) by share. Sequenced material: alloreactive CD8+ T cells from a mixed lymphocyte reaction culture, taken before intestinal transplant. Subset given: CFSE-low proliferating T cells sorted from roughly six-day pre-transplant mixed lymphocyte reaction (GvH or HvG direction). The chain is built from TRBV27 and TRBJ1-3, with 8 bases identical to TRBD1. The sequence was collected from a human patient who received an intestinal transplant. CDR3 bases: TGTGCCAGCAGTTTGACAGGGGAGTCTGGAAACACCATATATTTT. This codes for CASSLTGESGNTIYF.